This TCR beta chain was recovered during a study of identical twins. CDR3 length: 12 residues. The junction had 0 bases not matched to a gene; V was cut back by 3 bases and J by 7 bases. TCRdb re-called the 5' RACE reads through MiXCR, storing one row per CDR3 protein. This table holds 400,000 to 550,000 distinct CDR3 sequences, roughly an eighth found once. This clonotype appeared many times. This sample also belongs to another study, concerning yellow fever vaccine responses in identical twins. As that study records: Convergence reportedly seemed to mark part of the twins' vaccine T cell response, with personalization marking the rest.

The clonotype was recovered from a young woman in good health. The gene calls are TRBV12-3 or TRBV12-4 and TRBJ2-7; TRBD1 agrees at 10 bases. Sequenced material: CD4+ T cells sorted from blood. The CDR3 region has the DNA TGTGCCAGCAGTTTGGGACAGGGGGAGCAGTACTTC. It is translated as CASSLGQGEQYF.